Many counts were recorded for the clone carrying this T cell receptor beta chain. Its antigen is not known. What was amplified from RNA transcripts were TCR beta CDR3 regions. HTBI primers drove first-round RT-PCR of the TCR CDR3. TCRdb recomputed calls from the multiplex PCR reads with MiXCR, one row per CDR3 protein. The sample lists approximately 430,000 distinct CDR3 sequences; approximately 14% were seen once. The hyperthyroidism patients had all been newly diagnosed, and their disease duration was under 2 months. Their ages ranged from 18 to 65 years. In making diagnoses, clinical symptoms, serum thyroxine and TRAb, thyroid ultrasound and orbital computed tomography were all used. From more than 9.5 ml of fresh peripheral blood, PBMCs were isolated. This specimen belongs to a study of T cells in Graves' hyperthyroidism and ophthalmopathy. Study-level findings and limits: Researchers found most expanded thyroid clonotypes above 0.001 in blood as well.

CDR1 and CDR2 (germline): SGHNT, YENEEA. The ends were cut back, 6 bases at V and 1 base at J, with 9 bases in the middle. CDR3 length equals 13 residues. The sequencing sample was made of blood. The rearrangement links TRBV11-3 to TRBJ1-1; D gene ambiguous. This TCR was sampled from a woman younger than 30 with Graves' hyperthyroidism. In DNA form, the CDR3 reads TGTGCCAGCAGTCCCGACTCGAACACTGAAGCTTTCTTT. This codes for CASSPDSNTEAFF.